This T cell receptor (beta chain) was sequenced during a study of blood T cell repertoires in COVID-19. Study-wide background: Specimens from acute and convalescent COVID-19 originated in the United States, Italy and Spain.

This table comes from immunoSEQ multiplex PCR, and its TCRdb copy is limited to in-frame clones, with some not included. The repertoire holds hundreds of thousands of clones, approximately 80% seen once, with 6.5% to 9% in the top ten. The CDR3 consists of 16 residues. Germline trimming cut 0 bases from V and 5 bases from J; bases unmatched to any gene: 8. The germline V gene has CDR1 SGHRS and CDR2 YFSETQ. As regards this clone: Other nucleotide sequences in the sample specify the same CDR3.

The specimen was peripheral blood. The chain links TRBV5-1 to TRBJ2-5, with 9 nucleotides matching TRBD2. This receptor was identified in a woman older than 75 with COVID-19, enrolled during active disease. CDR3 amino acids: CASSLAGGGAGETQYF. CDR3 in DNA: TGCGCCAGCAGCTTGGCTGGCGGGGGGGCCGGGGAGACCCAGTACTTC.